The 8 T cell receptor beta chains below all came from one sample that was sequenced in a study of blood T cells in healthy people across ages. A sample-barcoded 5' primer and a J-beta primer mix were used in a second PCR of roughly 6 to 11 cycles. MiXCR, applied by TCRdb to the 5' RACE reads, yields one record per CDR3 protein. The sample contains roughly 1.5 million distinct CDR3 sequences, 40% to 45% of which appear only once. Sequenced sample: blood. The receptors originated from a woman between 18 and 29 years old in good health.

Concerning this clonotype itself: One end of the junction does not line up with germline, which may come from a read error. The chain links TRBV24-1 to TRBJ2-3; 11 bases line up with TRBD2. The CDR3 totals 16 residues. Germline CDR1 is KGHDR and CDR2 is SFDVKD. This CDR3 reads CATSDLGTSGSYEQYF. The CDR3 DNA reads TGTGCCACCAGTGATCTCGGGACTAGCGGCTCCTATGAGCAGTACTTT.

This clonotype turned up a few times. The chain carries TRBV5-1 and TRBJ2-1; D is undetermined. Germline CDR1 SGHRS, CDR2 YFSETQ. The V and J ends lost 2 bases and 5 bases respectively, with 5 bases between them. The CDR3 consists of 12 residues. CDR3: CASSFQHNEQFF. CDR3 nucleotide sequence: TGCGCCAGCAGCTTCCAACACAATGAGCAGTTCTTC.

CDR3 sequence: CSVDTNGYTF. The CDR3 nucleotides are TGCAGCGTGGACACCAATGGCTACACCTTC. The chain uses TRBV29-1 and TRBJ1-2, with a weak D call TRBD1 (5 bases). Germline V gene lookup returns CDR1 SQVTM and CDR2 ANQGSEA. V gave up 6 bases and J gave up 6 bases, with 8 bases separating them. The CDR3 consists of 10 residues.

This chain joins TRBV20-1 and TRBJ1-1, with D possibly matching TRBD1 (6 bases). The CDR3 is 12 residues long. Germline loops: CDR1 DFQATT, CDR2 SNEGSKA (reference sequence). CDR3 in DNA: TGCAGCGCGAATCCGGGGGCGACTGAAGCTTTCTTT. This encodes CSANPGATEAFF.

The J gene is TRBJ2-2, the V gene TRBV13, with 9 bases aligning to TRBD1. The germline gives CDR1 PRHDT, CDR2 FYEKMQ (reference sequence). V shed 3 bases and J 7 bases; nucleotides not matched to a gene: 6. This CDR3 is built from 15 residues. The CDR3 here is CASSLRDRAVGELFF. In nucleotides, the CDR3 is TGTGCCAGCAGCTTGCGGGACAGGGCGGTCGGGGAGCTGTTTTTT.

This clonotype came up a few times. The rearrangement links TRBV4-3 to TRBJ2-1; no clear D. This CDR3 region has 15 residues. Germline CDR1 and CDR2: LGHNA and YSLEER. Deletions cut 1 base from V and 5 bases from J, with 12 bases between. CDR3 sequence reads: CASSQGLGLDNEQFF. For the CDR3, the DNA is TGCGCCAGCAGCCAAGGATTGGGATTAGACAATGAGCAGTTCTTC.

The chain is built from TRBV7-9 and TRBJ2-3; weak D call: TRBD1 (6 bases). The ends were cut back, 5 bases at V and 4 bases at J, with 13 bases in the middle. This CDR3 has 14 residues. Germline V gene sequence: CDR1 SEHNR, CDR2 FQNEAQ (reference sequence). The CDR3 nucleotides are TGTGCCAGCAGCGAACACAGGGAATCAGATACGCAGTATTTT. This translates into CASSEHRESDTQYF. Combining the CDR3 with reference TRBV7-9 and TRBJ2-3 gives the whole variable domain DTGVSQNPRHKITKRGQNVTFRCDPISEHNRLYWYRQTLGQGPEFLTYFQNEAQLEKSRLLSDRFSAERPKGSFSTLEIQRTEQGDSAMYLCASSEHRESDTQYFGPGTRLTVL.

The gene calls are TRBV28 and TRBJ2-4, with a weak D call TRBD1 (6 bases). The ends were cut back, 4 bases at V and 13 bases at J, with 14 bases in the middle. The CDR3 runs 12 residues. Germline CDR1 reads MDHEN; CDR2 reads SYDVKM. This chain's CDR3 is CASSYRDWEQYF. DNA of the CDR3: TGTGCCAGCAGTTACAGGGATTGGGAGCAGTACTTC.